The 13 T cell receptor beta chains reported below all come from one sample, sequenced in a study of quantifying T cell responses using KT2 cells. In the study overall: RNA was reverse transcribed with TCR alpha and beta constant-region primers.

A single-stranded UMI oligo with SP2 sequence was ligated to cDNA 3' ends. First-round PCR used around 4 cycles and beta primers RC1.1 and RC1.2 covering TRBC1 and TRBC2. TCRdb recomputed calls from the UMI-ligation and nested PCR reads with MiXCR, one row per CDR3 protein. This sample has 40,000 to 55,000 distinct CDR3 sequences; more than 9% occur once, and the top ten carry 8.5% to 12%. What was sequenced was PBMCs spiked with cells of the T cell clone KT2. Every receptor here comes from a human donor.

Notes on this clonotype: A much larger clone differs by one base, so this may be a read error. The chain links TRBV7-8 to TRBJ2-1, with 8 bases lining up with TRBD1. V shed 5 bases, J shed 5 bases, and the junction held 5 bases outside the gene matches. This CDR3 is 14 amino acids long. Per the germline V gene, CDR1 is SGHVS and CDR2 is FQNEAQ. The CDR3 coding sequence is TGTGCCAGCAGCGCCCGGACAGGGCACAATGAGCAGTTCTTC. Its protein is CASSARTGHNEQFF.

The rearrangement joins TRBV4-1 to TRBJ2-7, with 13 bases matching TRBD2. CDR3 length: 15 residues. CDR1 and CDR2 from the germline V gene are MGHRA and YSYEKL. The junction had 4 bases not matched to a gene; V was cut back by 4 bases and J by 4 bases. The CDR3 protein is CASSLRTSGGYEQYF. In DNA form, the CDR3 reads TGCGCCAGCAGCCTTAGGACTAGCGGGGGTTACGAGCAGTACTTC.

This sequence joins TRBV7-9 and TRBJ2-1; the D gene is possibly TRBD2 (7 bases). The CDR3 length is 11 residues. Looked up from germline, CDR1 is SEHNR and CDR2 is FQNEAQ (reference sequence). V was cut by 8 bases and J by 7 bases, with 9 bases left in between. The CDR3 nucleotides are TGTGCCAGCCGGGGGGCTAATGAGCAGTTCTTC. This codes for CASRGANEQFF. Complete variable domain (other parts from reference TRBV7-9 and TRBJ2-1): DTGVSQNPRHKITKRGQNVTFRCDPISEHNRLYWYRQTLGQGPEFLTYFQNEAQLEKSRLLSDRFSAERPKGSFSTLEIQRTEQGDSAMYLCASRGANEQFFGPGTRLTVL.

This clonotype was observed at least ten times. The J gene is TRBJ1-2, the V gene TRBV5-1; 7 bases align to TRBD1. CDR3 length: 14 residues. The V segment lost 4 bases and the J segment 6 bases; nucleotides outside the gene matches: 9. Germline V gene data show CDR1 as SGHRS and CDR2 as YFSETQ. The CDR3 DNA follows: TGCGCCAGCAGCCCCGAGACAGGGCGGGATGGCTACACCTTC. Translating it yields CASSPETGRDGYTF.

This clonotype was observed a handful of times. The chain couples TRBV9 to TRBJ2-7, with 9 bases aligning to TRBD2. CDR1 SGDLS and CDR2 YYNGEE come from the germline V gene. The CDR3 totals 18 residues. The ends lost 0 bases at V and 2 bases at J; junction bases unmatched: 12. In DNA, the CDR3 is TGTGCCAGCAGCGTAGTAGCGGTACGGCGGGAGGGCCCCTACGAGCAGTACTTC. The encoded protein is CASSVVAVRREGPYEQYF.

This clonotype has just a few counts. The chain uses TRBV15 and TRBJ2-1, with D perhaps TRBD2 (7 bases). The V gene lost 0 bases and the J gene lost 4 bases, with 10 bases spanning the gap. This CDR3 comprises 15 residues. Germline CDR1 is LNHNV and CDR2 is YYDKDF (reference sequence). This CDR3 is CATSREGGAYNEQFF. DNA for the CDR3: TGTGCCACCAGCAGAGAGGGGGGGGCTTACAATGAGCAGTTCTTC. Full variable domain (remainder filled in from reference TRBV15 and TRBJ2-1): DAMVIQNPRYQVTQFGKPVTLSCSQTLNHNVMYWYQQKSSQAPKLLFHYYDKDFNNEADTPDNFQSRRPNTSFCFLDIRSPGLGDTAMYLCATSREGGAYNEQFFGPGTRLTVL.

This clonotype was counted a few times. The rearrangement links TRBV29-1 to TRBJ1-3; D is unclear. There are 11 residues in the CDR3. The V and J ends lost 8 bases and 4 bases respectively, with 9 bases between them. Germline V gives CDR1 SQVTM, CDR2 ANQGSEA. CDR3 sequence (DNA): TGCAGCTCAAGACAAGGAAACACCATATATTTT. It translates to CSSRQGNTIYF.

The V call is TRBV7-9, the J call TRBJ2-3, with TRBD1 matching 7 bases. V lost 4 bases and J lost 3; bases outside the gene matches: 7. There are 15 residues in the CDR3. CDR1 is SEHNR and CDR2 is FQNEAQ in the germline V gene (reference sequence). CDR3 loop: CASSSKGTVTDTQYF. The CDR3 DNA reads TGTGCCAGCAGCTCAAAGGGGACAGTTACAGATACGCAGTATTTT.

Only a few counts were recorded for this clonotype. The chain carries TRBV5-1 and TRBJ1-2; possible D gene TRBD1, 5 bases. The CDR3 covers 14 residues. Germline lookup yields CDR1 SGHRS and CDR2 YFSETQ. The V end was cut by 0 bases, the J end by 2 bases, with 8 bases between. Here the CDR3 DNA reads TGCGCCAGCAGCTTGGGGCCAGGGAACTATGGCTACACCTTC. It specifies CASSLGPGNYGYTF.

This chain joins TRBV7-6 and TRBJ2-1; perhaps TRBD2 as D (7 bases). This CDR3 is built from 15 residues. V lost 10 bases and J lost 4, with 20 bases in between. Germline CDR1 SGHVS, CDR2 FNYEAQ. Here the CDR3 reads CATGAGAGPYNEQFF. The CDR3 DNA reads TGTGCCACCGGCGCGGGGGCAGGTCCTTACAATGAGCAGTTCTTC.

This clonotype was seen at least ten times. The chain combines TRBV20-1 with TRBJ2-2; the D gene is possibly TRBD1 (6 bases). Trimming removed 3 bases from V and 5 bases from J, with 13 bases in between. This CDR3 has 14 amino acids. CDR1 DFQATT and CDR2 SNEGSKA come from the germline V gene (reference sequence). CDR3 nucleotide sequence: TGCAGTGCTAGTAACAGGGAGCGGACCGGGGAGCTGTTTTTT. This translates into CSASNRERTGELFF.

The chain uses TRBV2 and TRBJ2-1, with 9 bases matching TRBD1. The CDR3 totals 16 residues. Unmatched junction bases numbered 8, after V lost 6 bases and J lost 2 bases. The germline V gene has CDR1 SNHLY and CDR2 FYNNEI. Written as DNA, the CDR3 is TGTGCCAGCAGCCCCGGGCGACAGGGGGCCTACAATGAGCAGTTCTTC. This encodes CASSPGRQGAYNEQFF. Filled out from reference TRBV2 and TRBJ2-1, the complete variable domain reads EPEVTQTPSHQVTQMGQEVILRCVPISNHLYFYWYRQILGQKVEFLVSFYNNEISEKSEIFDDQFSVERPDGSNFTLKIRSTKLEDSAMYFCASSPGRQGAYNEQFFGPGTRLTVL.

This clonotype was seen only a few times. The chain uses TRBV5-5 and TRBJ1-4; D not resolved. V shed 0 bases and J shed 15 bases, with 9 bases lying between them. The CDR3 spans 11 residues. Germline V lookup: CDR1 SGHKS, CDR2 YYEKEE (reference sequence). The CDR3 DNA reads TGTGCCAGCAGCTTGGCCACCGTGATGTTTTTT. Residues: CASSLATVMFF. The full variable domain, completed using reference TRBV5-5 and TRBJ1-4, is DAGVTQSPTHLIKTRGQQVTLRCSPISGHKSVSWYQQVLGQGPQFIFQYYEKEERGRGNFPDRFSARQFPNYSSELNVNALLLGDSALYLCASSLATVMFFGSGTQLSVL.